This is a list of T cell receptor beta chains from one sample in a study of blood T cell repertoires in COVID-19. Only in-frame clones appear in the TCRdb table, and some are missing; sequencing was by immunoSEQ multiplex PCR. The table includes some 260,000 clones, 88% detected once. The specimen was peripheral blood. Receptors originate from a woman between 35 and 50 years old who had recovered from COVID-19. Each CDR3 is given with its conserved first and last residue. Not every row has a clone size; where given, it reads once, few, many or a size class.

j_call: TRBJ2-1
clone_size: NA
v_call: TRBV19
cdr3_aa: CASSIGGTKSSYNEQFF

j_call: TRBJ1-2
clone_size: NA
v_call: TRBV19
cdr3_aa: CASSNRVDGYTF

j_call: TRBJ2-7
clone_size: NA
v_call: TRBV19
cdr3_aa: CASSSSGAGEQYF

j_call: TRBJ2-1
clone_size: NA
v_call: TRBV6-2/TRBV6-3
cdr3_aa: CASSYAPPSGRAQFF

j_call: TRBJ2-7
clone_size: NA
v_call: TRBV10-3
cdr3_aa: CAISTGHGYEQYF

j_call: TRBJ2-3
clone_size: NA
v_call: TRBV5-5
cdr3_aa: CASSSAMTSGRAPVADTQYF

j_call: TRBJ2-1
clone_size: NA
v_call: TRBV5-4
cdr3_aa: CASSLEGGSYNEQFF

j_call: TRBJ2-7
clone_size: NA
v_call: TRBV6-6
cdr3_aa: CASSPPAPGVDYEQYF

j_call: TRBJ2-1
clone_size: few
v_call: TRBV11-3
cdr3_aa: CASSSRGVLTSGTQEQFF

j_call: TRBJ2-5
clone_size: NA
v_call: TRBV7-6
cdr3_aa: CASSLWREGLQETQYF

j_call: TRBJ1-3
clone_size: NA
v_call: TRBV3-1/TRBV3-2
cdr3_aa: CASSQDPAPGNTIYF

j_call: TRBJ2-1
clone_size: NA
v_call: TRBV30
cdr3_aa: CAWSDSSGRFYNEQFF

j_call: TRBJ2-7
clone_size: NA
v_call: TRBV27
cdr3_aa: CASSLSGGEQYF

j_call: TRBJ2-7
clone_size: NA
v_call: TRBV4-1
cdr3_aa: CASSQTPQASYEQYF

j_call: TRBJ1-2
clone_size: NA
v_call: TRBV30
cdr3_aa: CAWSIWVGTGGGYTF

j_call: TRBJ1-6
clone_size: NA
v_call: TRBV28
cdr3_aa: CASRLLTGLSPLHF

j_call: TRBJ1-4
clone_size: NA
v_call: TRBV6-5
cdr3_aa: CASTDRPNEKLFF

j_call: TRBJ2-1
clone_size: NA
v_call: TRBV3-1/TRBV3-2
cdr3_aa: CASSQEAGSHNEQFF

j_call: TRBJ1-2
clone_size: once
v_call: TRBV19
cdr3_aa: CASSMVQNYGYTF

j_call: TRBJ1-1
clone_size: few
v_call: TRBV6-4
cdr3_aa: CAVHRDKTEAFF

j_call: TRBJ2-5
clone_size: NA
v_call: TRBV3-1/TRBV3-2
cdr3_aa: CASSLRSGTGSRGETQYF

j_call: TRBJ2-3
clone_size: once
v_call: TRBV7-2
cdr3_aa: CASSLYESGRVYSDTQYF

j_call: TRBJ1-3
clone_size: few
v_call: TRBV5-1
cdr3_aa: CASSQNPGQGTGNTIYF

j_call: TRBJ2-7
clone_size: NA
v_call: TRBV20-1
cdr3_aa: CSMAVLNEQYF

j_call: TRBJ2-5
clone_size: NA
v_call: TRBV5-8
cdr3_aa: CASSLRLRPSETQYF

j_call: TRBJ2-3
clone_size: NA
v_call: TRBV4-2
cdr3_aa: CASSPSTGADTQYF

j_call: TRBJ1-5
clone_size: few
v_call: TRBV5-1
cdr3_aa: CASSLGPTREPQHF

j_call: TRBJ1-5
clone_size: once
v_call: TRBV12-3/TRBV12-4
cdr3_aa: CASSSKGSQHF

j_call: TRBJ2-2
clone_size: NA
v_call: TRBV9
cdr3_aa: CASSVALAGGNTGELFF

j_call: TRBJ1-4
clone_size: NA
v_call: TRBV29-1
cdr3_aa: CSVEDPGLSEKLFF

j_call: TRBJ1-2
clone_size: NA
v_call: TRBV19
cdr3_aa: CASSIGDRKYNYGYTF

j_call: TRBJ2-3
clone_size: NA
v_call: TRBV12-3/TRBV12-4
cdr3_aa: CASEGETDTQYF

j_call: TRBJ2-5
clone_size: NA
v_call: TRBV23-1
cdr3_aa: CASSHTGGKETQYF

j_call: TRBJ1-5
clone_size: NA
v_call: TRBV2
cdr3_aa: CASSRQALSNQPQHF

j_call: TRBJ1-1
clone_size: NA
v_call: TRBV27
cdr3_aa: CATGMGGPLEAFF

j_call: TRBJ2-1
clone_size: NA
v_call: TRBV30
cdr3_aa: CAWTRGSSYNEQFF

j_call: TRBJ2-2
clone_size: NA
v_call: TRBV11-3
cdr3_aa: CASTDRGRDTGELFF

j_call: TRBJ2-3
clone_size: once
v_call: TRBV12-3/TRBV12-4
cdr3_aa: CASSFYQGTQYF

j_call: TRBJ1-4
clone_size: NA
v_call: TRBV4-3
cdr3_aa: CASSLRPPTGVAANEKLFF

j_call: TRBJ2-5
clone_size: NA
v_call: TRBV24-1
cdr3_aa: CATSDGRGPGETQYF

j_call: TRBJ2-1
clone_size: NA
v_call: TRBV24-1
cdr3_aa: CATRASGREPLQVTSYNEQFF